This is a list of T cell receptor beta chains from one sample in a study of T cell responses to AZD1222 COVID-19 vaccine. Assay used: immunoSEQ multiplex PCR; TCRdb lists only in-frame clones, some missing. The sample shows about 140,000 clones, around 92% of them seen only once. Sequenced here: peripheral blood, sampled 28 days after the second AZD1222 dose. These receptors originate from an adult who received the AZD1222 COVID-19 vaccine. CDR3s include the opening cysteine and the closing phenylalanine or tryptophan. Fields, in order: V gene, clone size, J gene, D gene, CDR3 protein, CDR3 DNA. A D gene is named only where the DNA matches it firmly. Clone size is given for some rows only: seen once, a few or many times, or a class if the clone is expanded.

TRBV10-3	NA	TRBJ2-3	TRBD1	CAISGGTGSTDTQYF	TGTGCCATCAGTGGTGGGACAGGGAGCACAGATACGCAGTATTTT
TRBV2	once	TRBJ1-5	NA	CASSETGQGPTRNQPQHF	TGTGCCAGCAGTGAGACGGGGCAGGGTCCGACTAGGAATCAGCCCCAGCATTTT
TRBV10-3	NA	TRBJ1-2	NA	CAISESSGSGYGYTF	TGTGCCATCAGTGAGTCCTCAGGGAGCGGATATGGCTACACCTTC
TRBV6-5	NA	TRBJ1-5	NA	CAITQGTADQPQHF	TGTGCCATTACCCAGGGCACAGCGGATCAGCCCCAGCATTTT
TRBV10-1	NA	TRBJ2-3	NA	CASSESGALASTDTQYF	TGCGCCAGCAGTGAGTCTGGGGCGCTTGCTAGCACAGATACGCAGTATTTT
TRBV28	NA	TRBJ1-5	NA	CASSAPGGTVAGQPQHF	TGTGCCAGCAGTGCCCCGGGGGGGACGGTAGCAGGACAGCCCCAGCATTTT
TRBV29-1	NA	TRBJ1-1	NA	CSGAGGELEAFF	TGCAGCGGGGCCGGGGGGGAGCTTGAAGCTTTCTTT
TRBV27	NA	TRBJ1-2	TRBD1	CASSAQGARGYTF	TGTGCCAGCAGCGCCCAGGGGGCGAGGGGCTACACCTTC
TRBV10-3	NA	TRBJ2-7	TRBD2	CAISERLAGDNEQYF	TGTGCCATCAGCGAAAGACTAGCGGGAGACAACGAGCAGTACTTC
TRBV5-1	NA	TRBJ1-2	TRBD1	CASSLAPGGSGYTF	TGCGCCAGCAGCTTGGCGCCAGGGGGCTCTGGCTACACCTTC
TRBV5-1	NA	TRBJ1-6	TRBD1	CASSPGQGYNSPLHF	TGCGCCAGCAGCCCCGGACAGGGCTATAATTCACCCCTCCACTTT
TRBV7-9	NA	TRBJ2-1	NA	CASSLPPNEQFF	TGTGCCAGCAGCTTACCCCCGAATGAGCAGTTCTTC
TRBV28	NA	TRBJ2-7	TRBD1	CASTPQGVTYEQYF	TGTGCCAGCACGCCACAGGGGGTAACCTACGAGCAGTACTTC